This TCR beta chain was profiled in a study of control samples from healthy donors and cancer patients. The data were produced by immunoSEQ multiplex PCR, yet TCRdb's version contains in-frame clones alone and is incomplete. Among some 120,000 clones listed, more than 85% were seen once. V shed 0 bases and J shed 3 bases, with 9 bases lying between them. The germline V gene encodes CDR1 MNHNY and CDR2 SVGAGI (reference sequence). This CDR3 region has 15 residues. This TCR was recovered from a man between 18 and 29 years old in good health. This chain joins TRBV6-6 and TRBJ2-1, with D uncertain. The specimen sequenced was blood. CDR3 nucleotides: TGTGCCAGCAGTTACTCAGGAAGAGACTACAATGAGCAGTTCTTC. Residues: CASSYSGRDYNEQFF.